This T cell receptor (beta chain) was identified in a study of CD8 T cells in Susac syndrome. A quantity of about 0.45 to 1 ug RNA underwent reverse transcription using random hexamers. The amplification used immunoSEQ multiplex PCR on TCR beta CDR3; it spanned 54 Vbeta and 13 Jbeta. TCRdb re-derived calls from the immunoSEQ multiplex PCR reads in MiXCR, one entry per CDR3 protein. The repertoire holds hundreds of thousands of distinct CDR3 sequences, with about 89% as singletons. The germline CDR1 and CDR2 sequences are DFQATT and SNEGSKA (reference sequence). Trimming took 6 bases from V and 6 from J, leaving 21 bases between them. The CDR3 loop spans 15 amino acids. Sequencing of TCR beta covered CD8+ and CD4+ T cells obtained from blood. The multiple sclerosis control group comprised treatment-naive patients with stable or active relapsing-remitting disease. The TEMRA cells underwent FACS enrichment, while the CD8+ and CD4+ T cells underwent negative isolation.

This chain links TRBV20-1 with TRBJ2-1, with D perhaps matching TRBD1 or TRBD2 (5 bases each). The TCR sequence derives from a human donor with multiple sclerosis. The specimen sequenced was CD8+ T cells from PBMCs. DNA of the CDR3: TGCAGTGCCTCGTCCCTAATAGAGGGGTCCAATGAGCAGTTCTTC. It yields the protein CSASSLIEGSNEQFF.